This TCR beta chain is from a study of Graves' ophthalmopathy and Graves' hyperthyroidism. Disease in donors with ophthalmopathy had moderate-to-severe activity, CAS ≥3, NOSPECS ≥4 and under 3 months' duration. In the case of this clonotype: The antigen is unknown.

Amplified TCR beta CDR3 regions were obtained using RNA transcripts as template. After a first-round RT-PCR with HTBI primers, a second-round multiplex PCR was run. MiXCR was run by TCRdb on the multiplex PCR reads, yielding one entry per CDR3 protein. Of 650,000 to 900,000 distinct CDR3 sequences listed, 40% are singletons. Study-level results: The model reached approximately 67% sensitivity and about 72% specificity for predicting ophthalmopathy progression. Appearing in blood as well were most expanded thyroid clonotypes above 0.001 frequency.

The V gene end was trimmed by 11 bases and the J gene end by 3 bases; junction bases not matched to a gene: 9. This CDR3 is built from 15 residues. CDR1 is ENHRY, CDR2 SYGVKD, per germline. V and J are TRBV10-3 and TRBJ2-3; 12 positions match TRBD2. The material sequenced was peripheral blood. The clonotype originates from an adult man with Graves' ophthalmopathy. CDR3 bases: TGTGCCGCGCGGACTAGCGGGAAGGGGACAGATACGCAGTATTTT. Translating it yields CAARTSGKGTDTQYF.